This T cell receptor (beta chain) was documented in a study of PD-L1 blockade in urothelial cancer. TCRdb's copy holds only in-frame clones and misses some; the assay was immunoSEQ multiplex PCR. Counted here are 130,000 or so clones, 84% occurring once; the ten biggest clones make up about 2.9%. Trimming cost V 2 bases and J 7 bases; bases outside gene matches: 19. The CDR3 is made up of 18 amino acids. The germline CDR1 and CDR2 sequences are LNHDA and SQIVND (reference sequence). As to time point: pretreatment peripheral blood. The source is a man aged 50-60 years with urothelial cancer. Source: PBMCs, taken around atezolizumab (anti-PD-L1) treatment. V gene TRBV19 combines with J gene TRBJ2-7, with 8 bases matching TRBD1. CDR3 in amino acids: CASSIRSGQASLTTEQYF. CDR3 in DNA: TGTGCCAGTAGTATAAGGTCGGGACAGGCATCTCTTACGACGGAGCAGTACTTC.